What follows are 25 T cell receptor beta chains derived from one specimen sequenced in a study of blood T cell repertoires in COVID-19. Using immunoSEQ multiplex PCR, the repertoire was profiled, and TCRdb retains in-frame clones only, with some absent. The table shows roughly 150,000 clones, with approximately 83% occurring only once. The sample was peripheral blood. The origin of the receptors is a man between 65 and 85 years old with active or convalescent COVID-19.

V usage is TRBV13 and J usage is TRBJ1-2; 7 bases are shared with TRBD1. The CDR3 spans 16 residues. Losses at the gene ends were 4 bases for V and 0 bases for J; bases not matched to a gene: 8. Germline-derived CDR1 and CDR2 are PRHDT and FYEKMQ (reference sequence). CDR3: CASSYDRDQANYGYTF. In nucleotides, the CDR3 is TGTGCCAGCAGCTACGACAGGGACCAAGCTAACTATGGCTACACCTTC.

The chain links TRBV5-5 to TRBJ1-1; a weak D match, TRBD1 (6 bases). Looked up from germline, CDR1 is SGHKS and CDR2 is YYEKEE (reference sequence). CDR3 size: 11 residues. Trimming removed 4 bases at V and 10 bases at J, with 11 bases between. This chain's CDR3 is CASSKDSVAFF. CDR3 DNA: TGTGCCAGCAGCAAGGACAGTGTAGCTTTCTTT.

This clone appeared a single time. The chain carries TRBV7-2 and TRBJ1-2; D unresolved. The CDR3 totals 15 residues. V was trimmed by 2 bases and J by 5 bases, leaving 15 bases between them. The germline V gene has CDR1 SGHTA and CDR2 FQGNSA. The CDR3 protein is CASSLSVGGLYGYTF. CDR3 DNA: TGTGCCAGCAGCTTATCAGTTGGTGGTCTTTATGGCTACACCTTC. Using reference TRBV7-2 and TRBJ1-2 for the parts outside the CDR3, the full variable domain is GAGVSQSPSNKVTEKGKDVELRCDPISGHTALYWYRQSLGQGLEFLIYFQGNSAPDKSGLPSDRFSAERTGGSVSTLTIQRTQQEDSAVYLCASSLSVGGLYGYTFGSGTRLTVV.

The CDR3 DNA sequence: TGTGCCAGCAGCCGCGGGGTTTCCTACGAGCAGTACTTC. Amino acid sequence: CASSRGVSYEQYF. The chain joins TRBV7-8 to TRBJ2-7, with D perhaps TRBD2 (6 bases). With 5 bases removed from V and 1 base from J, the gap between germline ends came to 9 bases. Germline CDR1 is SGHVS and CDR2 is FQNEAQ. This CDR3 comprises 13 residues.

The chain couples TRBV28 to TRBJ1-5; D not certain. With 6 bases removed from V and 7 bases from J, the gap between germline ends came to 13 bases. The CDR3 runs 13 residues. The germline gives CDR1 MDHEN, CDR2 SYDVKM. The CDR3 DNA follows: TGTGCCAGCAGACCTCCCGAGAGGCAGCCCCAGCATTTT. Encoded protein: CASRPPERQPQHF.

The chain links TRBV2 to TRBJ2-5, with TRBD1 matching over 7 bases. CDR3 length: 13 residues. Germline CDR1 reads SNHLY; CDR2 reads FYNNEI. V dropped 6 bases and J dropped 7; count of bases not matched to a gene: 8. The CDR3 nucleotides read TGTGCCAGCAGCTTGACAGGGAGTGGGACCCAGTACTTC. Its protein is CASSLTGSGTQYF.

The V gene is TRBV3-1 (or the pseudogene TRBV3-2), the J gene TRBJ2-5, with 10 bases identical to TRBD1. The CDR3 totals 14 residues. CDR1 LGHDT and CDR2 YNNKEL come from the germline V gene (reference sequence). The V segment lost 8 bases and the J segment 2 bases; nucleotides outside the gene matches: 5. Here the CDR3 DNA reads TGTGCCAGCGTCGGGACAGGGGCACAAGAGACCCAGTACTTC. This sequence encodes CASVGTGAQETQYF.

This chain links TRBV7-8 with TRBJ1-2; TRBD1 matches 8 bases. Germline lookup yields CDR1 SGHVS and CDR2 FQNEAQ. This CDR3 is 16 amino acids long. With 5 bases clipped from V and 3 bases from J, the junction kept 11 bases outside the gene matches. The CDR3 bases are TGTGCCAGCAGCCCAGGCCTAATGGGACAGGACTATGGCTACACCTTC. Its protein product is CASSPGLMGQDYGYTF.

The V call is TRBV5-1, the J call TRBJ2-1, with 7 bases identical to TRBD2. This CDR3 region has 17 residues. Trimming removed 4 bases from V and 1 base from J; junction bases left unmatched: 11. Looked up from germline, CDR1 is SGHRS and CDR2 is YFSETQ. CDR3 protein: CASSRRLAEPSYNEQFF. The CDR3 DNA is TGCGCCAGCAGCCGGAGGCTAGCGGAACCTTCCTACAATGAGCAGTTCTTC.

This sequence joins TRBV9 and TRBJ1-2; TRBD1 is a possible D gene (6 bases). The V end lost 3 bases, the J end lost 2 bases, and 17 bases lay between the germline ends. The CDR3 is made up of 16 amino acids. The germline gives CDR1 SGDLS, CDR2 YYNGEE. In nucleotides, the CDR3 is TGTGCCAGCAGCGGCGGACAGCGAACCTACAACTATGGCTACACCTTC. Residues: CASSGGQRTYNYGYTF. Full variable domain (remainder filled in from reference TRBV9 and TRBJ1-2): DSGVTQTPKHLITATGQRVTLRCSPRSGDLSVYWYQQSLDQGLQFLIQYYNGEERAKGNILERFSAQQFPDLHSELNLSSLELGDSALYFCASSGGQRTYNYGYTFGSGTRLTVV.

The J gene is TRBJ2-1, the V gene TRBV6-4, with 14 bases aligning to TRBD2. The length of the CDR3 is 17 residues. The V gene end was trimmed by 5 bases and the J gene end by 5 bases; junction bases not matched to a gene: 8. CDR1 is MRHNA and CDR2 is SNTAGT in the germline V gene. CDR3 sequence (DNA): TGTGCCAGCAGTAAGGGACTAGCGGGAGAGGATGACAATGAGCAGTTCTTC. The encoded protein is CASSKGLAGEDDNEQFF.

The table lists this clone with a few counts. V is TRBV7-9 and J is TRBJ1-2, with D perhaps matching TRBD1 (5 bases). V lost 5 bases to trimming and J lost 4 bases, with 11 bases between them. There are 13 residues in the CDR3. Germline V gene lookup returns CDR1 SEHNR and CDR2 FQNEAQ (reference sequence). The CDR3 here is CASSRGLFYGYTF. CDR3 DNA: TGTGCCAGCAGCCGGGGACTGTTCTATGGCTACACCTTC.

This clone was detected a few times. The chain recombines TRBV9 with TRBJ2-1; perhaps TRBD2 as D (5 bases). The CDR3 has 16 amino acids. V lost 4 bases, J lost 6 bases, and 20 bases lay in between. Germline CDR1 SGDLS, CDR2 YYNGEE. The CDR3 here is CASSPRTDPDGNEQFF. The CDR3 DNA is TGTGCCAGCAGCCCCCGGACTGACCCGGATGGCAATGAGCAGTTCTTC.

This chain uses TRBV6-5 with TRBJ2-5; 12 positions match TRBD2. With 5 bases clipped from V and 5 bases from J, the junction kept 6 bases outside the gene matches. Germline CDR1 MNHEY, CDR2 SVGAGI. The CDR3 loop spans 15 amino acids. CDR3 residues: CASSLWTSGMETQYF. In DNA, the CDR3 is TGTGCCAGCAGTCTTTGGACTAGCGGGATGGAGACCCAGTACTTC.

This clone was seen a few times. CDR3 in DNA: TGTGCCAGCAGTTACTCCAGGCCCGGAAACACCATATATTTT. Its translation: CASSYSRPGNTIYF. The chain combines TRBV6-5 with TRBJ1-3; no clear D gene. This CDR3 spans 14 amino acids. The germline CDR1 and CDR2 sequences are MNHEY and SVGAGI. The V end lost 0 bases, the J end lost 4 bases, and 7 bases lay between the germline ends.

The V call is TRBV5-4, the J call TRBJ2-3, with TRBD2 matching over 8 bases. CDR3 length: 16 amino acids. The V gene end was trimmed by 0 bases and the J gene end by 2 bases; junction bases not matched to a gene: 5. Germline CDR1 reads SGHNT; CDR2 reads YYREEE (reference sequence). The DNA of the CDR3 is TGTGCCAGCAGCTTGGGTAGCGGGGCCACCACAGATACGCAGTATTTT. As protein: CASSLGSGATTDTQYF. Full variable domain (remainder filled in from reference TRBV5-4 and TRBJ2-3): ETGVTQSPTHLIKTRGQQVTLRCSSQSGHNTVSWYQQALGQGPQFIFQYYREEENGRGNFPPRFSGLQFPNYSSELNVNALELDDSALYLCASSLGSGATTDTQYFGPGTRLTVL.

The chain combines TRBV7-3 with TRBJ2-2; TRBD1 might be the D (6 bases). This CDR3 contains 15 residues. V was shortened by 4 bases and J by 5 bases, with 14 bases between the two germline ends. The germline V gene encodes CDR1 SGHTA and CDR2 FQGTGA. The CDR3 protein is CASSSSTGLTGELFF. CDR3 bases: TGTGCCAGCAGCTCATCAACAGGGTTAACCGGGGAGCTGTTTTTT.

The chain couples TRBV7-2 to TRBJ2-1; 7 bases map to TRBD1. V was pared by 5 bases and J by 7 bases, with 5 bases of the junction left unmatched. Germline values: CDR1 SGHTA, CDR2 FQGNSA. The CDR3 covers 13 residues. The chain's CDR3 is CASSTATGNEQFF. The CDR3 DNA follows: TGTGCCAGCAGCACCGCGACAGGGAATGAGCAGTTCTTC.

The CDR3 bases are TGTGCCAGCTCACCGAGACAGGGTGAGAACTATGGCTACACCTTC. Its protein product is CASSPRQGENYGYTF. The rearrangement joins TRBV18 to TRBJ1-2; 7 positions agree with TRBD1. The germline V gene has CDR1 KGHSH and CDR2 LQKENI. CDR3 length: 15 amino acids. V lost 3 bases to trimming and J lost 2 bases; unmatched junction nucleotides: 6.

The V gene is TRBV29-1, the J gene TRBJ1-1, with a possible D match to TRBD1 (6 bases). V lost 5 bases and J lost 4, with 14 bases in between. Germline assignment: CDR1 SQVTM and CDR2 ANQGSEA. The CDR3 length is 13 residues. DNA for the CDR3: TGCAGCGTTTCCGGGGAAGGGGGCACTGAAGCTTTCTTT. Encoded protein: CSVSGEGGTEAFF.

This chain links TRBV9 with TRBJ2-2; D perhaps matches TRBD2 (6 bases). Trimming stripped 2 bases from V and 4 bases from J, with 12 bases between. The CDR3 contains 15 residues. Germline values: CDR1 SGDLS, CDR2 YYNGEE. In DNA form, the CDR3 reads TGTGCCAGCAGCGTTTCGGGACTCACCACCGGGGAGCTGTTTTTT. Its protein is CASSVSGLTTGELFF.

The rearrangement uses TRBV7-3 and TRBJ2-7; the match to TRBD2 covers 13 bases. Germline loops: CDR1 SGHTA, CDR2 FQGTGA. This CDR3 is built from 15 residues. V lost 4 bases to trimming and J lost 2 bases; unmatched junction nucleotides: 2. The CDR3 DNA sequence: TGTGCCAGCAGCTCCGGGACTAGCGGGGCCTACGAGCAGTACTTC. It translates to CASSSGTSGAYEQYF.

Here the CDR3 reads CASSLRSSGHSTDTQYF. DNA for the CDR3: TGTGCCAGCAGCTTAAGGTCTAGCGGGCACAGCACAGATACGCAGTATTTT. J is TRBJ2-3 and V is TRBV13; TRBD2 agrees at 8 bases. J lost 0 bases, V lost 2 bases, and 7 bases had no gene match. The CDR3 extends over 17 amino acids. Germline V gene sequence: CDR1 PRHDT, CDR2 FYEKMQ (reference sequence).

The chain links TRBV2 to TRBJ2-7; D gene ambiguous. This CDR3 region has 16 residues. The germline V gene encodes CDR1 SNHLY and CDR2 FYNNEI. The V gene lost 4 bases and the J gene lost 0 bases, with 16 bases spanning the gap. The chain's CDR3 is CASSVGLTFVSYEQYF. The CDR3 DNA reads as TGTGCCAGCAGTGTGGGCCTTACGTTCGTCTCCTACGAGCAGTACTTC.

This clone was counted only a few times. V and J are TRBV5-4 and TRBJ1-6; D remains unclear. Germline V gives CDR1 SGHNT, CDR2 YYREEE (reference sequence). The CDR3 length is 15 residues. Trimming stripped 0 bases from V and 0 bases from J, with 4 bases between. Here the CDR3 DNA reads TGTGCCAGCAGCTTGGGCAGCTCCTATAATTCACCCCTCCACTTT. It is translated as CASSLGSSYNSPLHF. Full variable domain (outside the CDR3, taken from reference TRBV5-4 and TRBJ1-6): ETGVTQSPTHLIKTRGQQVTLRCSSQSGHNTVSWYQQALGQGPQFIFQYYREEENGRGNFPPRFSGLQFPNYSSELNVNALELDDSALYLCASSLGSSYNSPLHFGNGTRLTVT.